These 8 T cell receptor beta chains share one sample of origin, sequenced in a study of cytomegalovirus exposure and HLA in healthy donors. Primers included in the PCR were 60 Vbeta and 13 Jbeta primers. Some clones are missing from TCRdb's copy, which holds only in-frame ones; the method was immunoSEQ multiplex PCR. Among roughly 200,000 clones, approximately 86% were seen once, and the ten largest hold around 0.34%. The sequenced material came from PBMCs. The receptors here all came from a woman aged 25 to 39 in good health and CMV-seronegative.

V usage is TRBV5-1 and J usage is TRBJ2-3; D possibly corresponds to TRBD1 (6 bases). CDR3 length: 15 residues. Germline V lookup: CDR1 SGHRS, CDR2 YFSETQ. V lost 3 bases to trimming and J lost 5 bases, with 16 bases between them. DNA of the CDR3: TGCGCCAGCAGCTGGACAGACCGTGGGTTAGATACGCAGTATTTT. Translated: CASSWTDRGLDTQYF.

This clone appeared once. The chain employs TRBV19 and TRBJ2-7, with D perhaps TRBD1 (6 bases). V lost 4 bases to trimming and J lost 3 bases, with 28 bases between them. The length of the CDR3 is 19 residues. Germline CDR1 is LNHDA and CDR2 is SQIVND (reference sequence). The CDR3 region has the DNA TGTGCCAGTAGTAAGTCAGGGGTCGGGGTAGGACTTCATCGCTACGAGCAGTACTTC. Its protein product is CASSKSGVGVGLHRYEQYF.

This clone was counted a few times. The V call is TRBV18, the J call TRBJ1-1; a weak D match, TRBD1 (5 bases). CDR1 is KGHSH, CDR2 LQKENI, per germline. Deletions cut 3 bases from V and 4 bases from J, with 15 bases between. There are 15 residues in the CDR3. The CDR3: CASSPGEGYSTEAFF. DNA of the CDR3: TGTGCCAGCTCACCTGGGGAGGGGTATTCCACTGAAGCTTTCTTT.

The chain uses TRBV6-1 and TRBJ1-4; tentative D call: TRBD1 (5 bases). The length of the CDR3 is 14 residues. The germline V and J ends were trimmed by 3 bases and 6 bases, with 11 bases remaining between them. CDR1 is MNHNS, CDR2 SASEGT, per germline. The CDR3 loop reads CASSDSGRDEKLFF. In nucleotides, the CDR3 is TGTGCCAGCAGTGATTCAGGGCGAGATGAAAAACTGTTTTTT.

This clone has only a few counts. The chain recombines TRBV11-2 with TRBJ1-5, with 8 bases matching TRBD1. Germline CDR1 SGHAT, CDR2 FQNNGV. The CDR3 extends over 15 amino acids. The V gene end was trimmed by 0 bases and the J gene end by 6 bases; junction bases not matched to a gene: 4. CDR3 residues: CASSLDRTGLQPQHF. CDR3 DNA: TGTGCCAGCAGCTTAGATCGGACAGGGCTTCAGCCCCAGCATTTT.

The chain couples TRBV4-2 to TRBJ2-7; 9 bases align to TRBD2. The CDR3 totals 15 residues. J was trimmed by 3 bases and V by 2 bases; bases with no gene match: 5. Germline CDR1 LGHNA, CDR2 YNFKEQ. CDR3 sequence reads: CASSQRPSGDYEQYF. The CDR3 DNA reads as TGTGCCAGCAGCCAAAGGCCTAGCGGGGACTACGAGCAGTACTTC.

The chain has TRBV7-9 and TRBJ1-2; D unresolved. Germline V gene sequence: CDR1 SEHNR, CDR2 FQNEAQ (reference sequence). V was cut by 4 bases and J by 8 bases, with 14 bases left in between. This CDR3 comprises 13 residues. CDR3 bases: TGTGCCAGCAGCTCGCAGGCGGGGAGAGGCTACACCTTC. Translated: CASSSQAGRGYTF.

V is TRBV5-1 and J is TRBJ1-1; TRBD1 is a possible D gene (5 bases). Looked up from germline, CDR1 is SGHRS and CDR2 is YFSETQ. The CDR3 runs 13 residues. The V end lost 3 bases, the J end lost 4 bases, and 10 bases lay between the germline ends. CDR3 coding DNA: TGCGCCAGCAGCTCCGACGGGGGCACTGAAGCTTTCTTT. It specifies CASSSDGGTEAFF.